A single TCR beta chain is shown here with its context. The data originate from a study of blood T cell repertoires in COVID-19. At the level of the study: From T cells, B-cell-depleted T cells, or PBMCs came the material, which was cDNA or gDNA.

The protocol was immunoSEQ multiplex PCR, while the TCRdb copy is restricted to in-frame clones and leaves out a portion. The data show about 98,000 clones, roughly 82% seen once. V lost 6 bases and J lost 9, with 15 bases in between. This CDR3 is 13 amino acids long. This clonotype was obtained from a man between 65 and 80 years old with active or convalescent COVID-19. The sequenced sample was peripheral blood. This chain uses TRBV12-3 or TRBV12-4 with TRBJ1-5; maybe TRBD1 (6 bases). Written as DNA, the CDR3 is TGTGCCAGCAGCTGGGACACCCAGAGGCCCCAGCATTTT. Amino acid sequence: CASSWDTQRPQHF.